The clone carrying this T cell receptor beta chain turned up a few times. Antigen: not known. This sample is part of a study of blood T cells in healthy people across ages. Study-level points and caveats: Strongly correlated with naive T cell percentage was TCR beta diversity. Roughly linear declines in TCR beta diversity per million T cells occurred with age.

Each sample yielded at least 6 million isolated PBMCs. Per sample, no less than 5 micrograms of total RNA were extracted. Combining a sample-barcoded 5' primer with a J-beta primer mix, a second PCR ran for about 7 to 12 cycles. A single record per CDR3 protein comes from TCRdb applying MiXCR to the 5' RACE reads. The table includes some 780,000 distinct CDR3 sequences, around 50% detected once. Germline V gives CDR1 SGHRS, CDR2 YFSETQ. V lost 3 bases, J lost 5 bases, and 12 bases lay in between. The CDR3 totals 13 residues. Material: blood. The receptor was derived from a man aged 40-55 years in good health. J is TRBJ2-7 and V is TRBV5-1; no firm D call. CDR3 in DNA: TGCGCCAGCAGCTGGGGTGGCTCGGACGAGCAGTACTTC. This encodes CASSWGGSDEQYF.